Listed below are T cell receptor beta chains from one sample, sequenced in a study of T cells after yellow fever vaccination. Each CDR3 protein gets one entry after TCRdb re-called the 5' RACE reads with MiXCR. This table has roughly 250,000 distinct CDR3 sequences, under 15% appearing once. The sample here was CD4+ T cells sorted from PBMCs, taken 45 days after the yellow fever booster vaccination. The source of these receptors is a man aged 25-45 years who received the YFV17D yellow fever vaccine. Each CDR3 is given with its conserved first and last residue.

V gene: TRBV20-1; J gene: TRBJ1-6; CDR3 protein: CSAPFGAYNSPLHF
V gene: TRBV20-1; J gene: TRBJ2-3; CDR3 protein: CSAREVGLAEGPTDTQYF
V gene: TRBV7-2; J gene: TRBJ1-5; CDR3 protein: CASSGRGSNQPQHF
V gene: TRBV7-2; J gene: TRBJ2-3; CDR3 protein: CASSTTSVGSDTQYF
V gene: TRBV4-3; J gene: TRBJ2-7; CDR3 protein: CASSRSSAGTGVEQYF
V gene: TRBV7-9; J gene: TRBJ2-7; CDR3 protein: CASSSPRTYEQYF
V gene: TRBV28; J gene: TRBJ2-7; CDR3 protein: CASSFLVGEQYF
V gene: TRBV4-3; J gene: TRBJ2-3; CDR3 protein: CASSQDSRGQGADTQYF
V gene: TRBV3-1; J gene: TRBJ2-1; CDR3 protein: CASSLGGSGHEQFF
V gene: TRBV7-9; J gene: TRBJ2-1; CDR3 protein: CASSLGRGYEQFF
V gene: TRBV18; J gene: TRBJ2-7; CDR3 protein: CASSGQDPYEQYF
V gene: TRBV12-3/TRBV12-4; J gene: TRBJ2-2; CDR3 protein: CASSFYRVTGEVGELFF
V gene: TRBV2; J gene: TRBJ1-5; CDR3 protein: CASSEGLEPQHF
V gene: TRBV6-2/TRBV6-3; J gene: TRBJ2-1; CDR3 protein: CASTKHNEQFF
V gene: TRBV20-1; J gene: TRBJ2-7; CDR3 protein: CSARVPSSYEQYF
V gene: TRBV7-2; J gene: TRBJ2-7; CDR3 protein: CASSLSPGGAYEQYF
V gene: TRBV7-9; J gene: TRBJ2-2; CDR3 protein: CASSLLSYTGELFF
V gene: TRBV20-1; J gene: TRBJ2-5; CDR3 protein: CSAVRRETQYF
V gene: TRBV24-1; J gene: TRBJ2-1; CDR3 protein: CATRDLGDEQFF
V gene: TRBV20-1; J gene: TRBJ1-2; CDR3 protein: CTPGATSGDGYTF
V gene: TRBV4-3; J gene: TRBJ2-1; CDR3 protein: CASSQDHHNEQFF
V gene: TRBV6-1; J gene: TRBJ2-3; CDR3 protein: CASHEQGTDTQYF
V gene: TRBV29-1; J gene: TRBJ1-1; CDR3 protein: CSAAWGSPRDTEAFF
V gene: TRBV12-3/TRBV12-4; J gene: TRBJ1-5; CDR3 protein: CASSRGDQPQHF
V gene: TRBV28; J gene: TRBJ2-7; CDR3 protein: CASSLVWAEQYF
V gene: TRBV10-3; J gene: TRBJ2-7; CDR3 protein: CAISGTSANEQYF
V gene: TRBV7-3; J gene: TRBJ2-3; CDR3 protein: CASNPGGPADTQYF
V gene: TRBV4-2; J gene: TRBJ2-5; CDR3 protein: CASSHRGLAGGETQYF
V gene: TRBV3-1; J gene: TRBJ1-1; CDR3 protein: CASSHLGGTEAFF
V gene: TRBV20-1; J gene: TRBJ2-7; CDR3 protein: CSASEGYEQYF
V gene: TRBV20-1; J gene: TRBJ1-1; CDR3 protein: CSAPKGNGAFF
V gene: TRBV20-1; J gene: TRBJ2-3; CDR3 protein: CSALTGKGTDTQYF
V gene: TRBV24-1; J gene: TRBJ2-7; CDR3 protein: CATSDLRLAGFTTYEQYF
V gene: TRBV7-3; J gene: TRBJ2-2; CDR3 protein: CASSLNWQGELFF
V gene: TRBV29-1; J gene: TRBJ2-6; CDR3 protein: CSVDRPGANVLTF
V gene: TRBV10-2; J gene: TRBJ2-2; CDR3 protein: CASSVFLAGSGELFF
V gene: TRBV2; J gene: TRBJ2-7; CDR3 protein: CASRDLSRVSSYEQYF
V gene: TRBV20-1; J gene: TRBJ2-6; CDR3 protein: CSAIHTSGANVLTF
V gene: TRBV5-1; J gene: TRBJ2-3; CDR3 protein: CASSLSTGSTDTQYF
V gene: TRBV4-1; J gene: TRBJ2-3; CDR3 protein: CASSQEPPGLTGASDTQYF
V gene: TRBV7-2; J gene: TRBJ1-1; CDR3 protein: CASSLDVPIPAFF
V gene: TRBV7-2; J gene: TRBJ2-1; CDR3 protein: CASSMSTGAGAEQFF
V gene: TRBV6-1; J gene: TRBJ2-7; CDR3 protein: CASRRGVGYEQYF
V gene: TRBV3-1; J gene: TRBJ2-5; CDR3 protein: CASSLAAGGETQYF
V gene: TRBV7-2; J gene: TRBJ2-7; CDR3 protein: CASSPRYGTPNEQYF